This T cell receptor (beta chain) was obtained from a study of T cell changes during pregnancy in multiple sclerosis. Generated by immunoSEQ multiplex PCR, the TCRdb table keeps only in-frame clones and is missing some. Of 42,000 or so clones listed, 85% to 95% are singletons. Per germline, CDR1 SQVTM and CDR2 ANQGSEA. The length of the CDR3 is 14 residues. Unmatched junction bases numbered 8, after V lost 0 bases and J lost 8 bases. The V and J genes are TRBV29-1 and TRBJ2-5, with TRBD1 identical over 8 bases. Source: CD8+ T cells from peripheral blood mononuclear cells, taken in the third trimester of pregnancy. This clonotype originated in a female donor with multiple sclerosis, enrolled in a pregnancy study. CDR3 in DNA: TGCAGCGTTGAAGATGGGGACAGGCCCCGCACCCAGTACTTC. Amino acid sequence: CSVEDGDRPRTQYF.